This is a list of T cell receptor beta chains from one sample in a study of T cells after yellow fever vaccination. TCRdb re-called the 5' RACE reads with MiXCR, one entry per CDR3 protein. Of some 340,000 distinct CDR3 sequences listed, around 11% are singletons. The sample here was CD4+ T cells sorted from PBMCs, taken 45 days after the yellow fever booster vaccination. These receptors all come from a man between 18 and 35 years old who received the YFV17D yellow fever vaccine. CDR3s leave out the opening cysteine and the closing phenylalanine or tryptophan.

14	TRBV20-1	TRBJ2-4	SAQTGGGWAKNIQY
12	TRBV9	TRBJ2-3	ASSSRTGSDTQY
15	TRBV7-2	TRBJ2-1	ASSLVGLAGGPNEQF
12	TRBV6-5	TRBJ2-3	ASSYAGVTDTQY
12	TRBV7-3	TRBJ2-1	ASSLGTVGDEQF
16	TRBV4-3	TRBJ2-2	ASSQDRASGFHTGELF
10	TRBV6-2/TRBV6-3	TRBJ2-5	ASSPTDETQY
18	TRBV5-1	TRBJ2-3	ASSLASGTSGGAGTDTQY
11	TRBV2	TRBJ1-5	ASRLGGNQPQH
10	TRBV29-1	TRBJ2-5	SVDGGMETQY
10	TRBV20-1	TRBJ1-2	SAGASSYGYT
12	TRBV6-2/TRBV6-3	TRBJ2-7	ASKRSSGVYEQY
11	TRBV6-4	TRBJ1-1	ASSTAPNTEAF
11	TRBV7-9	TRBJ1-1	ASSWGADTEAF
14	TRBV7-2	TRBJ1-3	ASSFTMHTTGNTIY
10	TRBV12-3/TRBV12-4	TRBJ2-1	ASRRELDEQF
12	TRBV4-3	TRBJ2-1	ASSLGTAEDEQF
14	TRBV4-3	TRBJ1-6	ASSQDFAGYNSPLH